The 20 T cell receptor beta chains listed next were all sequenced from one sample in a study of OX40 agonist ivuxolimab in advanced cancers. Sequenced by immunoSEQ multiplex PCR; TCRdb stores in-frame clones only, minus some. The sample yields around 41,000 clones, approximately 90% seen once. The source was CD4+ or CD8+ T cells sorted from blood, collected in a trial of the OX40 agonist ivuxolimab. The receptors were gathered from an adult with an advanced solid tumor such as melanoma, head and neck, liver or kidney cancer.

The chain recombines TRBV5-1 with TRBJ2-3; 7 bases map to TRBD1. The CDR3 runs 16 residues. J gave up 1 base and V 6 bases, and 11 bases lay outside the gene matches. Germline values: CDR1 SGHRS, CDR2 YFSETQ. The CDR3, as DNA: TGCGCCAGCAACCCCAACAGGGGCAAACGCACAGATACGCAGTATTTT. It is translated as CASNPNRGKRTDTQYF.

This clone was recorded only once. CDR3: CASSPTSGRTDTQYF. DNA for the CDR3: TGTGCCAGCTCACCGACTAGCGGGCGCACAGATACGCAGTATTTT. The chain couples TRBV18 to TRBJ2-3; 10 nucleotides agree with TRBD2. The CDR3 is 15 amino acids. Trimming at V came to 3 bases and at J to 1 base, leaving 1 base not matched to a gene. Germline values: CDR1 KGHSH, CDR2 LQKENI. The full variable domain, completed using reference TRBV18 and TRBJ2-3, is NAGVMQNPRHLVRRRGQEARLRCSPMKGHSHVYWYRQLPEEGLKFMVYLQKENIIDESGMPKERFSAEFPKEGPSILRIQQVVRGDSAAYFCASSPTSGRTDTQYFGPGTRLTVL.

The CDR3: CASSPDSPQRRAFF. In DNA, the CDR3 is TGTGCCAGCTCACCAGATTCTCCCCAGAGGAGAGCTTTCTTT. This chain uses TRBV18 with TRBJ1-1; D gene unclear. The germline V and J ends were trimmed by 2 bases and 10 bases, with 17 bases remaining between them. The CDR3 spans 14 residues. Germline values: CDR1 KGHSH, CDR2 LQKENI. Complete variable domain (other parts from reference TRBV18 and TRBJ1-1): NAGVMQNPRHLVRRRGQEARLRCSPMKGHSHVYWYRQLPEEGLKFMVYLQKENIIDESGMPKERFSAEFPKEGPSILRIQQVVRGDSAAYFCASSPDSPQRRAFFGQGTRLTVV.

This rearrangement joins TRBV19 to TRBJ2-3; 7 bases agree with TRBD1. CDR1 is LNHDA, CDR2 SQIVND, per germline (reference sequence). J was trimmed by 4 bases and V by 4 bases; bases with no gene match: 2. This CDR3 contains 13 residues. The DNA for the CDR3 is TGTGCCAGTAGTACCGGACAGGCAGATACGCAGTATTTT. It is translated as CASSTGQADTQYF.

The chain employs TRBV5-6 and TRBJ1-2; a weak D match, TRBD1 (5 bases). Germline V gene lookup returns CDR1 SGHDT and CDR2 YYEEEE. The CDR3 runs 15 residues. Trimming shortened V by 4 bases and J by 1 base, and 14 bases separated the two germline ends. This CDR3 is CASSLGPSGNYGYTF. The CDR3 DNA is TGTGCCAGCAGCCTGGGGCCCAGTGGTAACTATGGCTACACCTTC.

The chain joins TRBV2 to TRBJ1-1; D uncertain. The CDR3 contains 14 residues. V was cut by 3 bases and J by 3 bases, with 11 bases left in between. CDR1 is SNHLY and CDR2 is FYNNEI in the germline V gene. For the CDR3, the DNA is TGTGCCAGCAGTGAGTTTTCATCCTACACTGAAGCTTTCTTT. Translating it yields CASSEFSSYTEAFF.

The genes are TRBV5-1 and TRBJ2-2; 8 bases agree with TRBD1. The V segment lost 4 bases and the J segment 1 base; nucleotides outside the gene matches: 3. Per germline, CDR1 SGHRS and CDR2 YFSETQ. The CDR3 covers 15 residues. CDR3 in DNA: TGCGCCAGCAGCCCTGGACAGGGGAACACCGGGGAGCTGTTTTTT. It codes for CASSPGQGNTGELFF.

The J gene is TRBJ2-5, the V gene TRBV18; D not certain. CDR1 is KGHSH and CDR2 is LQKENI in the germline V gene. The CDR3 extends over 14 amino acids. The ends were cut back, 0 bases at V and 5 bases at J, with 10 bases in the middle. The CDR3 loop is CASSPPPTGETQYF. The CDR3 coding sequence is TGTGCCAGCTCACCACCCCCGACCGGCGAGACCCAGTACTTC.

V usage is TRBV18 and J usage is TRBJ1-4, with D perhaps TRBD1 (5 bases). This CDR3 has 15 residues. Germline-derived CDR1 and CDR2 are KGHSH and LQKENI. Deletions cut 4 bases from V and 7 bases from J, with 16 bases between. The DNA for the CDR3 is TGTGCCAGCTCACTAATCGGAGGGGCAAGTGAAAAACTGTTTTTT. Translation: CASSLIGGASEKLFF. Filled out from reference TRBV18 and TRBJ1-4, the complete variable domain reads NAGVMQNPRHLVRRRGQEARLRCSPMKGHSHVYWYRQLPEEGLKFMVYLQKENIIDESGMPKERFSAEFPKEGPSILRIQQVVRGDSAAYFCASSLIGGASEKLFFGSGTQLSVL.

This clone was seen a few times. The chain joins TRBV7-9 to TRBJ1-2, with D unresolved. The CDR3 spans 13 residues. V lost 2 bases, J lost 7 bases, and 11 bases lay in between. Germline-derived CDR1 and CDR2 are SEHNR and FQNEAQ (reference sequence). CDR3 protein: CASSLQAVRGYTF. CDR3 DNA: TGTGCCAGCAGCTTACAGGCAGTTCGTGGCTACACCTTC.

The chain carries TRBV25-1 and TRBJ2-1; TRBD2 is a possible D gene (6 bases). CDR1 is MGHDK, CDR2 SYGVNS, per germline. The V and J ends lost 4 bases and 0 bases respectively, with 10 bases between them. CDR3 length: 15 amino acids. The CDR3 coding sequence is TGTGCCAGCAGTGTTCAGGGAGGCTCCTACAATGAGCAGTTCTTC. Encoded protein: CASSVQGGSYNEQFF.

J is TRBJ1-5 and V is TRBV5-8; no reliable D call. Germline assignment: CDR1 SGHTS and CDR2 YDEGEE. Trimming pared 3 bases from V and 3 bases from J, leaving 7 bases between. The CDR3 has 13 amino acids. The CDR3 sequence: CASSWGFNQPQHF. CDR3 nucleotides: TGTGCCAGCAGCTGGGGTTTCAATCAGCCCCAGCATTTT.

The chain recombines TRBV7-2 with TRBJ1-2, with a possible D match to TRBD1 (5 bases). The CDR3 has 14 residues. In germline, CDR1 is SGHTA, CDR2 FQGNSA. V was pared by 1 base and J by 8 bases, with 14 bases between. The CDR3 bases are TGTGCCAGCAGCTTAGAGGGCCAGGGCAGAGGCTACACCTTC. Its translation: CASSLEGQGRGYTF.

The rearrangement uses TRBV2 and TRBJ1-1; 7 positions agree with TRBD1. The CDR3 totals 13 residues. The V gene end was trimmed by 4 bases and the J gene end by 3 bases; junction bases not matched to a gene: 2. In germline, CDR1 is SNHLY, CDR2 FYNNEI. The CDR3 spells CASSVQGYTEAFF. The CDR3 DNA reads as TGTGCCAGCAGTGTACAGGGGTACACTGAAGCTTTCTTT.

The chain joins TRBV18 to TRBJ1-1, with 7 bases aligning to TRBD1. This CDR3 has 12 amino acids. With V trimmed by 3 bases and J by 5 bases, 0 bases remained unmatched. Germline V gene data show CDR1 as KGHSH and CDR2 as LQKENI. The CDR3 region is CASSPGQTEAFF. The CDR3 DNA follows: TGTGCCAGCTCACCGGGACAGACTGAAGCTTTCTTT. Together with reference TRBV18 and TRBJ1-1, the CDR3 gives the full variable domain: NAGVMQNPRHLVRRRGQEARLRCSPMKGHSHVYWYRQLPEEGLKFMVYLQKENIIDESGMPKERFSAEFPKEGPSILRIQQVVRGDSAAYFCASSPGQTEAFFGQGTRLTVV.

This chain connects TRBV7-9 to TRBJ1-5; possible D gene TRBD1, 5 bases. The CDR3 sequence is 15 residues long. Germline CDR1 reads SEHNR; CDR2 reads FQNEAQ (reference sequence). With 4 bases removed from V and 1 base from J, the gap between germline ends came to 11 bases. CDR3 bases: TGTGCCAGCAGCTGGGGTCGGGGGAGCAATCAGCCCCAGCATTTT. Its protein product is CASSWGRGSNQPQHF. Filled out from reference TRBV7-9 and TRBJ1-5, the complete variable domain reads DTGVSQNPRHKITKRGQNVTFRCDPISEHNRLYWYRQTLGQGPEFLTYFQNEAQLEKSRLLSDRFSAERPKGSFSTLEIQRTEQGDSAMYLCASSWGRGSNQPQHFGDGTRLSIL.

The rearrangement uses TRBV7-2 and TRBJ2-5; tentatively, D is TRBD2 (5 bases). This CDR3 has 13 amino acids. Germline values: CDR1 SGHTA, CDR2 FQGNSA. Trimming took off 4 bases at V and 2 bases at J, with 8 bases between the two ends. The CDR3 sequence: CASSWRIQETQYF. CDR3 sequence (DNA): TGTGCCAGCAGCTGGAGGATACAAGAGACCCAGTACTTC.

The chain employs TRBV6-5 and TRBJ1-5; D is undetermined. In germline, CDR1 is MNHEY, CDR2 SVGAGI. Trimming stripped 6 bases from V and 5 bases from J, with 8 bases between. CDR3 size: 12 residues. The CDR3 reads CASRSGDQPQHF. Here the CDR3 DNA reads TGTGCCAGCAGGTCAGGAGATCAGCCCCAGCATTTT.

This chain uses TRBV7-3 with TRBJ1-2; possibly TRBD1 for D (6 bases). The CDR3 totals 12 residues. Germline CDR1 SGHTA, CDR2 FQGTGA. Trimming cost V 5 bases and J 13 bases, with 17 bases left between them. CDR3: CASSPGGGSTTF. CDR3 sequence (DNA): TGTGCCAGCAGCCCGGGGGGGGGCTCCACCACCTTC.

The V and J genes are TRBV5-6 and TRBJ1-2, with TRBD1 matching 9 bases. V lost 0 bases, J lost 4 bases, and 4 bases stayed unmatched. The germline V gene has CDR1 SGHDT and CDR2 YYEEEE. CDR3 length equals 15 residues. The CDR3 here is CASSLGQGVRYGYTF. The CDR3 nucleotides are TGTGCCAGCAGCTTGGGACAGGGGGTCCGCTATGGCTACACCTTC.